These 16 T cell receptor beta chains came from one sample sequenced in a study of blood T cell repertoires in COVID-19. Assay used: immunoSEQ multiplex PCR; TCRdb lists only in-frame clones, some missing. The repertoire holds approximately 200,000 clones, over 75% seen once, with about 4.5% in the top ten. Sequencing used peripheral blood. The source of these receptors is a man between 50 and 59 years old with acute or convalescent COVID-19.

V gene TRBV15 combines with J gene TRBJ2-7; maybe TRBD2 (7 bases). Germline V gives CDR1 LNHNV, CDR2 YYDKDF (reference sequence). The V gene lost 1 base and the J gene lost 2 bases, with 15 bases spanning the gap. The CDR3 consists of 16 residues. CDR3 sequence: CATSRGGGGLTYEQYF. In DNA form, the CDR3 reads TGTGCCACCAGCAGAGGCGGGGGCGGGTTAACCTACGAGCAGTACTTC.

There are a few counts of this clone. The rearrangement links TRBV18 to TRBJ2-1, with a tentative D call TRBD2 (5 bases). Trimming left V 3 bases short and J 0 bases short, with 12 bases between. CDR1 and CDR2 from the germline V gene are KGHSH and LQKENI. CDR3 length equals 16 residues. In DNA form, the CDR3 reads TGTGCCAGCTCACCCCAAGCGGCAGGCTCCTACAATGAGCAGTTCTTC. Amino acid sequence: CASSPQAAGSYNEQFF.

The chain couples TRBV4-1 to TRBJ2-3; 10 positions agree with TRBD2. Germline loops: CDR1 MGHRA, CDR2 YSYEKL. This CDR3 is 13 amino acids long. V lost 10 bases to trimming and J lost 6 bases; unmatched junction nucleotides: 7. The CDR3 sequence is CATRAGGWDTQYF. The CDR3 bases are TGCGCCACCCGAGCGGGGGGGTGGGATACGCAGTATTTT.

The chain links TRBV27 to TRBJ2-5; maybe TRBD2 (6 bases). V dropped 6 bases and J dropped 2 bases, with 13 bases sitting between them. The CDR3 totals 14 residues. Germline CDR1 is MNHEY and CDR2 is SMNVEV (reference sequence). This CDR3 reads CASRPMGGQETQYF. In DNA form, the CDR3 reads TGTGCCAGCAGGCCCATGGGAGGACAAGAGACCCAGTACTTC.

The chain joins TRBV3-1 (or the pseudogene TRBV3-2) to TRBJ2-7; 8 positions agree with TRBD1. V trimming: 5 bases; J trimming: 6 bases; junction bases outside the gene matches: 12. This CDR3 has 15 amino acids. CDR1 and CDR2 (germline): LGHDT, YNNKEL (reference sequence). CDR3 residues: CASSTRQGASSEQYF. The DNA for the CDR3 is TGTGCCAGCAGCACGCGCCAGGGGGCGTCGAGCGAGCAGTACTTC.

The rearrangement links TRBV12-3 or TRBV12-4 to TRBJ1-1; D gene uncertain. The CDR3 runs to 11 residues. The V end was cut by 5 bases, the J end by 8 bases, with 9 bases between. CDR3 sequence reads: CASSTSREAFF. The CDR3 bases are TGTGCCAGCAGTACCTCCCGGGAAGCTTTCTTT.

This clone was picked up a small number of times. This sequence joins TRBV3-1 (or the pseudogene TRBV3-2) and TRBJ1-6; 7 bases agree with TRBD1. This CDR3 spans 14 amino acids. Trimming removed 4 bases from V and 10 bases from J; junction bases left unmatched: 7. The germline V gene encodes CDR1 LGHDT and CDR2 YNNKEL (reference sequence). The CDR3 nucleotides read TGTGCCAGCAGCCCCCGGACAGGTAGCTCACCCCTCCACTTT. Translated: CASSPRTGSSPLHF.

This clone was detected only a few times. The chain recombines TRBV5-6 with TRBJ1-2, with 9 bases aligning to TRBD1. Germline V gives CDR1 SGHDT, CDR2 YYEEEE. The CDR3 totals 18 residues. V lost 4 bases and J lost 3; bases outside the gene matches: 16. DNA of the CDR3: TGTGCCAGCAGCGTATCCCCCGGGACAGGGCGCCCTTACTATGGCTACACCTTC. Residues: CASSVSPGTGRPYYGYTF. The full variable domain, completed using reference TRBV5-6 and TRBJ1-2, is DAGVTQSPTHLIKTRGQQVTLRCSPKSGHDTVSWYQQALGQGPQFIFQYYEEEERQRGNFPDRFSGHQFPNYSSELNVNALLLGDSALYLCASSVSPGTGRPYYGYTFGSGTRLTVV.

The rearrangement uses TRBV6-5 and TRBJ1-6; 8 bases are a match to TRBD1. J gave up 9 bases and V 5 bases, and 9 bases lay outside the gene matches. The CDR3 loop spans 15 amino acids. Germline V gene data show CDR1 as MNHEY and CDR2 as SVGAGI. The chain's CDR3 is CASSNPGQVLSPLHF. In DNA form, the CDR3 reads TGTGCCAGCAGTAACCCGGGACAGGTCCTTTCACCCCTCCACTTT.

This CDR3 is CASSQHTGGKIDTQYF. CDR3 nucleotide sequence: TGTGCCAGCAGTCAACACACAGGGGGCAAGATAGATACGCAGTATTTT. This sequence joins TRBV28 and TRBJ2-3, with TRBD1 matching 9 bases. The ends lost 5 bases at V and 5 bases at J; junction bases unmatched: 11. Germline-derived CDR1 and CDR2 are MDHEN and SYDVKM. The CDR3 length is 16 residues. Combining the CDR3 with reference TRBV28 and TRBJ2-3 gives the whole variable domain DVKVTQSSRYLVKRTGEKVFLECVQDMDHENMFWYRQDPGLGLRLIYFSYDVKMKEKGDIPEGYSVSREKKERFSLILESASTNQTSMYLCASSQHTGGKIDTQYFGPGTRLTVL.

This clone came up a few times. The CDR3 is CASSLRQGKGEQYF. The CDR3 DNA sequence: TGTGCCAGCAGCCTCCGACAGGGGAAGGGTGAGCAGTACTTC. The V gene is TRBV3-1 (or the pseudogene TRBV3-2), the J gene TRBJ2-7; TRBD1 matches 8 bases. The junction had 9 bases not matched to a gene; V was cut back by 4 bases and J by 7 bases. The CDR3 spans 14 residues. Germline V CDR1 and CDR2: LGHDT, YNNKEL (reference sequence).

J is TRBJ1-3 and V is TRBV10-2; D not certain. The CDR3 covers 14 residues. With 7 bases removed from V and 0 bases from J, the gap between germline ends came to 10 bases. CDR1 is WSHSY, CDR2 SAAADI, per germline. This chain's CDR3 is CASTRSDSGNTIYF. CDR3 sequence (DNA): TGCGCCAGCACTAGATCCGACTCTGGAAACACCATATATTTT.

This clone was recorded once. J is TRBJ2-5 and V is TRBV15; a weak D match, TRBD2 (5 bases). Germline V lookup: CDR1 LNHNV, CDR2 YYDKDF (reference sequence). Trimming left V 0 bases short and J 2 bases short, with 10 bases between. This CDR3 is 15 amino acids long. This CDR3 reads CATSRDKGSQETQYF. Here the CDR3 DNA reads TGTGCCACCAGCAGAGATAAAGGGAGTCAAGAGACCCAGTACTTC.

This chain uses TRBV4-1 with TRBJ2-2, with TRBD2 identical over 8 bases. The length of the CDR3 is 15 residues. Germline V gene lookup returns CDR1 MGHRA and CDR2 YSYEKL. Trimming cost V 4 bases and J 3 bases; bases outside gene matches: 4. The CDR3 is CASSLTGLDTGELFF. The DNA for the CDR3 is TGCGCCAGCAGCCTTACGGGACTAGACACCGGGGAGCTGTTTTTT.

The V and J genes are TRBV4-1 and TRBJ1-2; the D gene is possibly TRBD1 (5 bases). There are 13 residues in the CDR3. V lost 4 bases, J lost 8 bases, and 14 bases lay in between. The germline CDR1 and CDR2 sequences are MGHRA and YSYEKL. CDR3 DNA: TGCGCCAGCAGCCCCACCCAGGGCTACGGCTACACCTTC. Protein: CASSPTQGYGYTF.

This chain connects TRBV21-1 to TRBJ2-1; TRBD2 was called by the table and not checked on the DNA. TRBV21-1 is termed a pseudogene. The CDR3 length is 17 residues. CDR3 nucleotides: TGTGCCAGCAGCAAAGCCGGCGCAGCGAACATGAGGAATGAGCAGTTCTTC. This encodes CASSKAGAANMRNEQFF.